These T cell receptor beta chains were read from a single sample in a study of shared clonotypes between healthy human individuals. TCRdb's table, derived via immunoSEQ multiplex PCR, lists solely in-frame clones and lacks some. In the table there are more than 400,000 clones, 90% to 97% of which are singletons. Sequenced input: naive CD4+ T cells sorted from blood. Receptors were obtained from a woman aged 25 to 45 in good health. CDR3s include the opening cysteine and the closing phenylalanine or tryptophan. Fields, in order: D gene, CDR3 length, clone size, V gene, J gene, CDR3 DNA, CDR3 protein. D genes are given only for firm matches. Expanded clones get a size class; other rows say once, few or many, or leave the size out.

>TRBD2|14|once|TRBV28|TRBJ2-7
TGTGCCAGCAGTGGGACTAGCGGGAGATACGAGCAGTACTTC
CASSGTSGRYEQYF
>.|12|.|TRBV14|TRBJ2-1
TGTGCCAGCAGCCAAGCGGGGCGGGAGCAGTTCTTC
CASSQAGREQFF
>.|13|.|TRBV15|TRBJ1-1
TGTGCCACCAGCAGGACGTTCGGGGCTCTCACCTTCTTT
CATSRTFGALTFF
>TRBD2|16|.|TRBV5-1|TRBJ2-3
TGCGCCAGCAGCTTGTCCGGGAGGGCCGGTACAGATACGCAGTATTTT
CASSLSGRAGTDTQYF
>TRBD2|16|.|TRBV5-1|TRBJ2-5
TGCGCCAGCAGCTCGTGGCCTAGCGGGAGAGAAGAGACCCAGTACTTC
CASSSWPSGREETQYF
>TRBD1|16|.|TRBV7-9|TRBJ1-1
TGTGCCAGCCTAACCGGGACAGGGGGCTTGAACACTGAAGCTTTCTTT
CASLTGTGGLNTEAFF
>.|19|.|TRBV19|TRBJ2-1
TGTGCCAGTAGTCGAAACTACAGGGATTCGAGGGTCCTTTACAATGAGCAGTTCTTC
CASSRNYRDSRVLYNEQFF
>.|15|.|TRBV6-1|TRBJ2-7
TGTGCCAGCAGCCCCCTCCTTCTAGAGCCTTACGAGCAGTACTTC
CASSPLLLEPYEQYF
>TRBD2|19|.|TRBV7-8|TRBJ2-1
TGTGCCAGCAGCTTACGGGCGACTAGCGGGATCTATTTTGGTAATGAGCAGTTCTTC
CASSLRATSGIYFGNEQFF
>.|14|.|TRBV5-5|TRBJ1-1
TGTGCCAGCAGCTTGTTGATGATGAACACTGAAGCTTTCTTT
CASSLLMMNTEAFF
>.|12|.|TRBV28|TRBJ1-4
TGTGCCAGCACAGGGGCGCCTGAAAAACTGTTTTTT
CASTGAPEKLFF
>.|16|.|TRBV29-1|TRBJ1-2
TGCAGCGTTGAAGGAAGGGACCCAAGGCCAAACTATGGCTACACCTTC
CSVEGRDPRPNYGYTF
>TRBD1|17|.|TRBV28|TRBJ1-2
TGTGCCAGCAGGGACAACAACTACTCGGGACAGGGACATGGCTACACCTTC
CASRDNNYSGQGHGYTF
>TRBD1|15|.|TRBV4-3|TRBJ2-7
TGCGCCAGCAGCAGGCGGACAGGTTTTTCCTACGAGCAGTACTTC
CASSRRTGFSYEQYF
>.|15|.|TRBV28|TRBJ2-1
TGTGCCAGCAGTCTTCACAGCGATACCTACAATGAGCAGTTCTTC
CASSLHSDTYNEQFF
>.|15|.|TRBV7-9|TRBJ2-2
TGTGCCAGCAGCTTAGTGGTGACTTACACCGGGGAGCTGTTTTTT
CASSLVVTYTGELFF
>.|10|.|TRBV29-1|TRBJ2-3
TGCAGCGTTGAACCAGATACGCAGTATTTT
CSVEPDTQYF
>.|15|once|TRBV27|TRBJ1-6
TGTGCCAGCAGTTTATCAGGCGGGGGGAATTCACCCCTCCACTTT
CASSLSGGGNSPLHF
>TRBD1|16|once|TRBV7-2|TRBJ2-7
TGTGCCAGCAGCTTGGGACCCGGGACAGGGTCACGGGAGCAGTACTTC
CASSLGPGTGSREQYF
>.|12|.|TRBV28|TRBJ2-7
TGTGCCAGCAGCCTGGGGAGGTACGAGCAGTACTTC
CASSLGRYEQYF
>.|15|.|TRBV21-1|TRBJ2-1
TGTGCCAGCAGCAAGTTCCGGGCCCCAGATAATGAGCAGTTCTTC
CASSKFRAPDNEQFF
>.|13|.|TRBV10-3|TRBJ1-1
TGTGCCATCAGTGAGACTGGCAACCTTGAAGCTTTCTTT
CAISETGNLEAFF
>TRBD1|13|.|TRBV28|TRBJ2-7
TGTGCCAGCAGTGACCGGGACAGGGAAGAGCAGTACTTC
CASSDRDREEQYF
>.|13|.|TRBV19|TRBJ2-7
TGTGCCAGTAGTGGGGACACTCACTACGAGCAGTACTTC
CASSGDTHYEQYF
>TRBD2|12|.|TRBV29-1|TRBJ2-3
TGCAGCGTTGGACTAGCCCCAGATACGCAGTATTTT
CSVGLAPDTQYF
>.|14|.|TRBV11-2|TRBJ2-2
TGTGCCAGCAGCGCTCTTCGGGGCACCGGGGAGCTGTTTTTT
CASSALRGTGELFF
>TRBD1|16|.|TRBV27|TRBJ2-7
TGTGCCAGCAGTTCCCCCCGTCGGGACAGGGAAGGCGAGCAGTACTTC
CASSSPRRDREGEQYF
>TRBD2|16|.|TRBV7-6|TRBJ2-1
TGTGCCAGCAGCTTAGCGAATACGGGAGGAACGAATGAGCAGTTCTTC
CASSLANTGGTNEQFF
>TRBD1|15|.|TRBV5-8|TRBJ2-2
TGTGCCGCCCGTTACAGGGGAGTGAACACCGGGGAGCTGTTTTTT
CAARYRGVNTGELFF
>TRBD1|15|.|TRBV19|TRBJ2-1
TGTGCCAGTAGTGGCCAGGGGGCACCTTACAATGAGCAGTTCTTC
CASSGQGAPYNEQFF
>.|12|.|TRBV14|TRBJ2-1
TGTGCCAGCAGAGGGGAAAACAATGAGCAGTTCTTC
CASRGENNEQFF
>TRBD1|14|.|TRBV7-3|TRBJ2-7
TGTGCCAGCAGCCCCCAAGGACAGGTCTACGAGCAGTACTTC
CASSPQGQVYEQYF
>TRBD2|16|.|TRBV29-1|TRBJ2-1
TGCAGCGTAACGTTTAGCGGGTTCCACTCCTACAATGAGCAGTTCTTC
CSVTFSGFHSYNEQFF
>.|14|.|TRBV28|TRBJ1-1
TGTGCCAGCAGCTCGGACAGAGCGCACACTGAAGCTTTCTTT
CASSSDRAHTEAFF
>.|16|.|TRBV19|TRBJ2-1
TGTGCCAGTAGTATAGCCCCTAGCCCCTCCTACAATGAGCAGTTCTTC
CASSIAPSPSYNEQFF
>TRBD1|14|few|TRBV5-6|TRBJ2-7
TGTGCCAGCAGAGTACAGGGGTCGTCCTACGAGCAGTACTTC
CASRVQGSSYEQYF
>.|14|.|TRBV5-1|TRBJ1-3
TGCGCCAGCAGCCAGGGATCCTCTGGAAACACCATATATTTT
CASSQGSSGNTIYF